The entry below describes one TCR beta chain. Its antigen remains unknown. This entry belongs to a study of graft-versus-host responses after intestinal transplantation. Some clones are missing from TCRdb's copy, which holds only in-frame ones; the method was immunoSEQ multiplex PCR. Among under 85,000 clones listed, 90% were seen once. Material: unstimulated CD8+ T cells sorted from spleen or lymph node cells, obtained before intestinal transplant. The sequence derives from a human donor who received an intestinal transplant.

Here the CDR3 DNA reads TGTGCCAGCGGGCAGGGAGGCGGTGAGCAGTTCTTC. Amino acid sequence: CASGQGGGEQFF. This chain uses TRBV6-6 with TRBJ2-1; the D gene is possibly TRBD2 (6 bases). There are 12 residues in the CDR3. Germline loops: CDR1 MNHNY, CDR2 SVGAGI (reference sequence). V lost 8 bases, J lost 9 bases, and 14 bases lay in between.